Shown below are 20 T cell receptor beta chains from a single sample sequenced in a study of blood T cell repertoires in COVID-19. Profiled with immunoSEQ multiplex PCR; TCRdb holds only in-frame clones, not every one. The table has over 45,000 clones, 87% seen once. The sequenced sample consisted of peripheral blood. Receptor source: a man in his forties with COVID-19, enrolled during active disease.

This chain links TRBV6-4 with TRBJ2-2; 11 bases map to TRBD2. The V gene's germline CDR1 is MRHNA and CDR2 SNTAGT. V lost 6 bases to trimming and J lost 2 bases; unmatched junction nucleotides: 5. CDR3 length: 16 residues. CDR3 in DNA: TGTGCCAGCAGACTACTAGCGGGGGATAACACCGGGGAGCTGTTTTTT. Residues: CASRLLAGDNTGELFF.

This clone has a single count. The J gene is TRBJ2-1, the V gene TRBV24-1, with a possible D match to TRBD2 (5 bases). This CDR3 comprises 14 residues. The V end was cut by 8 bases, the J end by 10 bases, with 20 bases between. Germline loops: CDR1 KGHDR, CDR2 SFDVKD. The CDR3 region is CATTAGRTTGEQFF. The CDR3 nucleotides read TGTGCCACCACGGCGGGCCGTACGACGGGGGAGCAGTTCTTC.

This sequence joins TRBV5-1 and TRBJ2-3; the D gene is possibly TRBD2 (5 bases). Germline assignment: CDR1 SGHRS and CDR2 YFSETQ. The V end was cut by 4 bases, the J end by 2 bases, with 14 bases between. This CDR3 spans 15 amino acids. The CDR3 coding sequence is TGCGCCAGCAGCCTACCTGCGGGCCTCACAGATACGCAGTATTTT. As protein: CASSLPAGLTDTQYF. Full variable domain (remainder filled in from reference TRBV5-1 and TRBJ2-3): KAGVTQTPRYLIKTRGQQVTLSCSPISGHRSVSWYQQTPGQGLQFLFEYFSETQRNKGNFPGRFSGRQFSNSRSEMNVSTLELGDSALYLCASSLPAGLTDTQYFGPGTRLTVL.

CDR3 sequence: CASSLRDRQDGYTF. The CDR3, as DNA: TGTGCCAGCAGCCTCCGGGACAGGCAAGATGGCTACACCTTC. The genes are TRBV3-1 (or the pseudogene TRBV3-2) and TRBJ1-2; TRBD1 aligns across 8 bases. The CDR3 is made up of 14 amino acids. Germline V gene lookup returns CDR1 LGHDT and CDR2 YNNKEL (reference sequence). With V trimmed by 4 bases and J by 6 bases, 7 bases remained unmatched.

The rearrangement links TRBV6-5 to TRBJ1-1, with 8 bases aligning to TRBD1. CDR1 is MNHEY and CDR2 is SVGAGI in the germline V gene. The V gene end was trimmed by 6 bases and the J gene end by 1 base; junction bases not matched to a gene: 4. The CDR3 totals 14 residues. The CDR3 DNA sequence: TGTGCCAGCAGAGCAGGGGGCGAGAACACTGAAGCTTTCTTT. It encodes CASRAGGENTEAFF.

The chain joins TRBV11-2 to TRBJ2-7; 10 positions match TRBD2. This CDR3 region has 15 residues. V shed 5 bases and J 4 bases; nucleotides not matched to a gene: 8. Germline CDR1 and CDR2: SGHAT and FQNNGV. CDR3 in amino acids: CASSTQAGGRYEQYF. The CDR3 DNA follows: TGTGCCAGCAGCACCCAAGCGGGAGGGCGATACGAGCAGTACTTC. Complete variable domain (other parts from reference TRBV11-2 and TRBJ2-7): EAGVAQSPRYKIIEKRQSVAFWCNPISGHATLYWYQQILGQGPKLLIQFQNNGVVDDSQLPKDRFSAERLKGVDSTLKIQPAKLEDSAVYLCASSTQAGGRYEQYFGPGTRLTVT.

V is TRBV14 and J is TRBJ2-1; 10 positions match TRBD1. The CDR3 is 15 residues long. CDR1 and CDR2 (germline): SGHDN, FVKESK. Germline trimming cut 4 bases from V and 6 bases from J; bases unmatched to any gene: 6. Here the CDR3 reads CASSLRTGGSNEQFF. In nucleotides, the CDR3 is TGTGCCAGCAGCCTTCGGACAGGGGGAAGCAATGAGCAGTTCTTC.

The chain combines TRBV30 with TRBJ2-5; TRBD2 is a possible D gene (5 bases). V was shortened by 0 bases and J by 5 bases, with 16 bases between the two germline ends. The CDR3 length is 15 residues. Germline-derived CDR1 and CDR2 are GTSNPN and SVGIG (reference sequence). The CDR3, as DNA: TGTGCCTGGAGTGTAGGGAGCAGTAGTTCCGAGACCCAGTACTTC. As protein: CAWSVGSSSSETQYF.

The chain combines TRBV18 with TRBJ1-3; D remains unclear. Deletions cut 6 bases from V and 0 bases from J, with 12 bases between. Germline V gene lookup returns CDR1 KGHSH and CDR2 LQKENI. This CDR3 region has 15 residues. CDR3 coding DNA: TGTGCCAGCTCCCGCACTCCCCGCTCTGGAAACACCATATATTTT. Protein: CASSRTPRSGNTIYF.

V and J are TRBV5-4 and TRBJ2-1; tentatively, D is TRBD2 (5 bases). From germline, CDR1 is SGHNT and CDR2 YYREEE (reference sequence). V dropped 1 base and J dropped 5 bases, with 10 bases sitting between them. CDR3 length: 14 amino acids. This CDR3 reads CASSLTASNNEQFF. In nucleotides, the CDR3 is TGTGCCAGCAGCTTGACGGCTAGCAACAATGAGCAGTTCTTC.

The chain employs TRBV6-2 or TRBV6-3 and TRBJ2-7; 11 bases map to TRBD1. V gave up 6 bases and J gave up 1 base; unmatched junction bases: 5. This CDR3 comprises 15 residues. CDR1 and CDR2 (germline): MNHEY, SVGEGT. In DNA form, the CDR3 reads TGTGCCAGCAGCCGGACAGGGGGCGCGTCCTACGAGCAGTACTTC. Its protein is CASSRTGGASYEQYF.

This sequence joins TRBV28 and TRBJ1-5, with TRBD1 identical over 8 bases. Germline values: CDR1 MDHEN, CDR2 SYDVKM. J gave up 6 bases and V 5 bases, and 12 bases lay outside the gene matches. The CDR3 runs to 16 residues. The CDR3 loop is CASSQSSRGPFQPQHF. Here the CDR3 DNA reads TGTGCCAGCAGTCAGTCCTCCAGGGGGCCGTTTCAGCCCCAGCATTTT.

V usage is TRBV5-6 and J usage is TRBJ1-5; tentatively, D is TRBD1 (6 bases). V was clipped by 6 bases and J by 9 bases, with 19 bases between them. CDR3 size: 14 residues. Germline CDR1 SGHDT, CDR2 YYEEEE. The CDR3 region is CASNYTGTLAPQHF. CDR3 DNA: TGTGCCAGCAACTACACAGGGACCCTGGCGCCCCAGCATTTT.

This clone was detected only a few times. V is TRBV11-2 and J is TRBJ2-1, with 7 positions matching TRBD1. The CDR3 totals 16 residues. Trimming cost V 5 bases and J 1 base; bases outside gene matches: 8. Germline-derived CDR1 and CDR2 are SGHAT and FQNNGV. The CDR3, as DNA: TGTGCCAGCAGCGGAACAGGGGTCCGGTCCTACAATGAGCAGTTCTTC. Protein sequence: CASSGTGVRSYNEQFF. Filled out from reference TRBV11-2 and TRBJ2-1, the complete variable domain reads EAGVAQSPRYKIIEKRQSVAFWCNPISGHATLYWYQQILGQGPKLLIQFQNNGVVDDSQLPKDRFSAERLKGVDSTLKIQPAKLEDSAVYLCASSGTGVRSYNEQFFGPGTRLTVL.

The CDR3 region is CASRNPLGQRNQPQHF. CDR3 DNA sequence: TGTGCCAGTAGAAACCCCCTGGGACAGCGCAATCAGCCCCAGCATTTT. The rearrangement uses TRBV19 and TRBJ1-5; 7 nucleotides line up with TRBD1. Looked up from germline, CDR1 is LNHDA and CDR2 is SQIVND (reference sequence). The CDR3 runs to 16 residues. V lost 6 bases, J lost 2 bases, and 10 bases stayed unmatched.

V is TRBV6-6 and J is TRBJ1-2; no firm D call. The germline V gene encodes CDR1 MNHNY and CDR2 SVGAGI (reference sequence). The CDR3 contains 15 residues. The V gene lost 2 bases and the J gene lost 6 bases, with 16 bases spanning the gap. The CDR3 here is CASSYPEPFSHGYTF. CDR3 nucleotide sequence: TGTGCCAGCAGTTACCCAGAACCGTTCTCTCATGGCTACACCTTC.

The J gene is TRBJ2-1, the V gene TRBV27; D gene ambiguous. CDR3 length: 14 residues. Germline lookup yields CDR1 MNHEY and CDR2 SMNVEV (reference sequence). V gave up 8 bases and J gave up 0 bases, with 11 bases separating them. This CDR3 reads CASQVRGSYNEQFF. DNA of the CDR3: TGTGCCAGCCAGGTCCGTGGCTCCTACAATGAGCAGTTCTTC.

The chain recombines TRBV2 with TRBJ1-2; D call uncertain. Trimming stripped 1 base from V and 5 bases from J, with 14 bases between. This CDR3 spans 15 amino acids. Germline-derived CDR1 and CDR2 are SNHLY and FYNNEI. For the CDR3, the DNA is TGTGCCAGCAGTGAAGGGGCCAATAACCTATATGGCTACACCTTC. Protein product: CASSEGANNLYGYTF.

The V and J genes are TRBV25-1 and TRBJ2-3; TRBD2 matches at 10 bases. The CDR3 spans 15 residues. V lost 5 bases, J lost 2 bases, and 4 bases stayed unmatched. Germline V CDR1 and CDR2: MGHDK, SYGVNS. The CDR3 bases are TGTGCCAGCAGTATCCTAGCGGGGGTCACAGATACGCAGTATTTT. Translation: CASSILAGVTDTQYF. Full variable domain (outside the CDR3, taken from reference TRBV25-1 and TRBJ2-3): EADIYQTPRYLVIGTGKKITLECSQTMGHDKMYWYQQDPGMELHLIHYSYGVNSTEKGDLSSESTVSRIRTEHFPLTLESARPSHTSQYLCASSILAGVTDTQYFGPGTRLTVL.

The chain uses TRBV29-1 and TRBJ1-1, with D perhaps TRBD1 (6 bases). Germline CDR1 and CDR2: SQVTM and ANQGSEA. V dropped 6 bases and J dropped 3 bases, with 8 bases sitting between them. The CDR3 is 11 amino acids. CDR3 loop: CSVGQYTEAFF. The CDR3 DNA follows: TGCAGCGTAGGACAGTACACTGAAGCTTTCTTT.